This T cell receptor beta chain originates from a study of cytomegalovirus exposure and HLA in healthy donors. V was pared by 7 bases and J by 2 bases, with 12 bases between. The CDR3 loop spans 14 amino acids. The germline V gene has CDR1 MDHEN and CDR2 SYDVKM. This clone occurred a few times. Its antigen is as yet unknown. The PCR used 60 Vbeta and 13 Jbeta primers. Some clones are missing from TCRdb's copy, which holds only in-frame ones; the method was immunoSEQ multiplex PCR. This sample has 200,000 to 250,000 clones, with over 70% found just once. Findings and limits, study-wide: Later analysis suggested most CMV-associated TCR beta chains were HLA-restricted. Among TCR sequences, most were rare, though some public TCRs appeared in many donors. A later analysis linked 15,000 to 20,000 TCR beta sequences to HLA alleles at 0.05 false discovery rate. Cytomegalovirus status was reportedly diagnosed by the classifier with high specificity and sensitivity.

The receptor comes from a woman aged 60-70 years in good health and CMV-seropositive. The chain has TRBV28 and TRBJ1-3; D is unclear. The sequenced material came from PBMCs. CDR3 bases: TGTGCCAGCATGGCGCGGTGGGCTGGAAACACCATATATTTT. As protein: CASMARWAGNTIYF.